These 20 T cell receptor beta chains came from one sample sequenced in a study of identical twins. TCRdb re-derived calls from the 5' RACE reads in MiXCR, one entry per CDR3 protein. Of some 330,000 distinct CDR3 sequences in the sample, 8.5% to 10% were seen once. The sequenced sample was naive T cells sorted from blood. These receptors all stem from a woman aged 45 to 65 in good health.

This clonotype was counted many times. The CDR3 nucleotides read TGCGCCAGCAGCTTGGCCGATACACGGGTTGAGCAGTTCTTC. This codes for CASSLADTRVEQFF. This chain links TRBV5-1 with TRBJ2-1; no definite D call. The CDR3 contains 14 residues. With 0 bases removed from V and 9 bases from J, the gap between germline ends came to 13 bases. The germline V gene encodes CDR1 SGHRS and CDR2 YFSETQ.

This clonotype was seen more than once but under ten times. V usage is TRBV27 and J usage is TRBJ2-1; the D gene is possibly TRBD2 (6 bases). The germline V gene encodes CDR1 MNHEY and CDR2 SMNVEV (reference sequence). Between the trimmed V and J ends, which lost 8 bases and 5 bases, there was a span of 13 bases. CDR3 size: 13 residues. The CDR3 region is CASGLREHNEQFF. DNA for the CDR3: TGTGCCAGCGGACTACGGGAGCACAATGAGCAGTTCTTC.

This rearrangement joins TRBV10-2 to TRBJ2-3; D ambiguous. Trimming left V 3 bases short and J 0 bases short, with 7 bases between. Germline loops: CDR1 WSHSY, CDR2 SAAADI. This CDR3 contains 14 residues. The DNA of the CDR3 is TGCGCCAGCAGTGATCCCGGGAGCACAGATACGCAGTATTTT. Its protein is CASSDPGSTDTQYF.

This clonotype was picked up many times. The chain uses TRBV20-1 and TRBJ2-2; TRBD2 might be the D (5 bases). Germline V gene lookup returns CDR1 DFQATT and CDR2 SNEGSKA (reference sequence). The CDR3 totals 17 residues. Trimming removed 4 bases from V and 0 bases from J, with 18 bases in between. For the CDR3, the DNA is TGCAGTGCTAAGGACGTTGTAGGGAGTGCGAACACCGGGGAGCTGTTTTTT. Protein product: CSAKDVVGSANTGELFF.

J is TRBJ1-4 and V is TRBV20-1, with 9 nucleotides matching TRBD1. Germline loops: CDR1 DFQATT, CDR2 SNEGSKA (reference sequence). After removal of 3 bases from V and 7 bases from J, the junction contained 6 bases not matched to a gene. The CDR3 is made up of 14 amino acids. CDR3 nucleotides: TGCAGTGCTAGGGACGGACAGGGGATTGAAAAACTGTTTTTT. As protein: CSARDGQGIEKLFF.

The J gene is TRBJ1-1, the V gene TRBV14; 7 bases agree with TRBD1. Germline CDR1 SGHDN, CDR2 FVKESK. The CDR3 covers 16 residues. Losses at the gene ends were 1 base for V and 1 base for J; bases not matched to a gene: 6. The CDR3 reads CASSQGTGLANTEAFF. CDR3 sequence (DNA): TGTGCCAGCAGCCAAGGGACAGGTTTGGCGAACACTGAAGCTTTCTTT.

This clonotype has just a few counts. The V and J genes are TRBV4-1 and TRBJ2-7; 10 bases are shared with TRBD2. Losses at the gene ends were 4 bases for V and 4 bases for J; bases not matched to a gene: 10. The CDR3 is 16 residues long. The germline CDR1 and CDR2 sequences are MGHRA and YSYEKL. The CDR3 DNA sequence: TGCGCCAGCAGCCCCACACCGGCTAGCGGGGGTTACGAGCAGTACTTC. This codes for CASSPTPASGGYEQYF.

This clonotype was picked up many times. The V call is TRBV7-9, the J call TRBJ2-1; D perhaps matches TRBD2 (6 bases). Germline CDR1 SEHNR, CDR2 FQNEAQ (reference sequence). There are 13 residues in the CDR3. Deletions cut 5 bases from V and 9 bases from J, with 14 bases between. The CDR3 DNA follows: TGTGCCAGCAGCGCCCGGGCGGGGCCTGAGCAGTTCTTC. Its protein product is CASSARAGPEQFF.

This clonotype occurred a few times. The J gene is TRBJ1-4, the V gene TRBV29-1, with D perhaps matching TRBD1 (5 bases). The CDR3 covers 14 residues. Germline V gene lookup returns CDR1 SQVTM and CDR2 ANQGSEA. Trimming cost V 5 bases and J 7 bases, with 17 bases left between them. CDR3: CSVRLGDGSEKLFF. The CDR3 DNA follows: TGCAGCGTTAGGTTGGGGGACGGGAGTGAAAAACTGTTTTTT.

The chain joins TRBV11-2 to TRBJ2-7; 9 bases map to TRBD2. Germline V lookup: CDR1 SGHAT, CDR2 FQNNGV. The trim removed 5 bases at V and 3 bases at J, leaving 8 bases unmatched. There are 15 residues in the CDR3. As DNA, the CDR3 is TGTGCCAGCAGCCGCTCAGCGGGAGGAGGCTACGAGCAGTACGTC. Translated, it gives CASSRSAGGGYEQYV.

There are many counts of this clonotype. The chain uses TRBV5-6 and TRBJ1-5, with 8 bases matching TRBD1. The CDR3 has 14 residues. V lost 0 bases and J lost 5; bases outside the gene matches: 1. Germline CDR1 and CDR2: SGHDT and YYEEEE. The CDR3 here is CASSLAGGYQPQHF. In DNA, the CDR3 is TGTGCCAGCAGCTTGGCAGGGGGCTATCAGCCCCAGCATTTT.

Ten or more counts support this clonotype. This chain connects TRBV3-1 to TRBJ1-2; possible D gene TRBD1, 5 bases. Trimming took off 4 bases at V and 5 bases at J, with 11 bases between the two ends. This CDR3 region has 13 residues. Germline-derived CDR1 and CDR2 are LGHDT and YNNKEL (reference sequence). CDR3 region: CASSPRDPYGYTF. Written as DNA, the CDR3 is TGTGCCAGCAGCCCGCGGGACCCTTATGGCTACACCTTC.

This clonotype was recorded many times. The genes are TRBV24-1 and TRBJ2-2, with D tentatively TRBD2 (7 bases). Germline-derived CDR1 and CDR2 are KGHDR and SFDVKD. This CDR3 spans 14 amino acids. Deletions cut 7 bases from V and 6 bases from J, with 14 bases between. CDR3 in amino acids: CATSRGLPAGELFF. The DNA for the CDR3 is TGTGCCACCAGCAGGGGACTACCCGCCGGGGAGCTGTTTTTT.

The sample holds many counts of this clonotype. This sequence joins TRBV6-1 and TRBJ2-1; D ambiguous. V lost 0 bases, J lost 8 bases, and 14 bases lay in between. The CDR3 has 15 residues. CDR1 is MNHNS and CDR2 is SASEGT in the germline V gene. The CDR3 region has the DNA TGTGCCAGCAGTGAAGCGCCGGGCGTTGGGGATGAGCAGTTCTTC. Protein sequence: CASSEAPGVGDEQFF.

V and J are TRBV7-8 and TRBJ2-2; 9 bases fit TRBD2. The CDR3 has 18 residues. V dropped 5 bases and J dropped 0; count of bases not matched to a gene: 10. Germline lookup yields CDR1 SGHVS and CDR2 FQNEAQ. For the CDR3, the DNA is TGTGCCAGCAGCCCCCGGGTAGCGGGAGTTTCGAACACCGGGGAGCTGTTTTTT. Protein: CASSPRVAGVSNTGELFF.

This clonotype appeared a few times. The chain is built from TRBV6-2 or TRBV6-3 and TRBJ2-1; D gene unclear. This CDR3 is built from 18 residues. The germline V and J ends were trimmed by 0 bases and 0 bases, with 15 bases remaining between them. Germline V CDR1 and CDR2: MNHEY, SVGEGT. CDR3: CASSYSILPTSSYNEQFF. The CDR3 bases are TGTGCCAGCAGTTACTCGATTCTTCCTACCAGCTCCTACAATGAGCAGTTCTTC.

This sequence joins TRBV5-1 and TRBJ2-2; tentatively, D is TRBD2 (6 bases). Trimming took 4 bases from V and 6 from J, leaving 19 bases between them. CDR3 length: 16 amino acids. Germline V lookup: CDR1 SGHRS, CDR2 YFSETQ. The CDR3 reads CASSDPGSSVSGELFF. The CDR3, as DNA: TGCGCCAGCAGCGATCCCGGGAGTAGCGTTTCCGGGGAGCTGTTTTTT.

The V gene is TRBV12-3 or TRBV12-4, the J gene TRBJ1-2; TRBD1 matches 8 bases. The junction had 9 bases not matched to a gene; V was cut back by 6 bases and J by 3 bases. The CDR3 has 15 amino acids. CDR3 DNA sequence: TGTGCCAGCAGCCAACGGACAGGGCGTTACTATGGCTACACCTTC. It translates to CASSQRTGRYYGYTF.

J is TRBJ2-3 and V is TRBV6-5, with a possible D match to TRBD2 (6 bases). This CDR3 is 12 amino acids long. The V end was cut by 6 bases, the J end by 5 bases, with 9 bases between. In germline, CDR1 is MNHEY, CDR2 SVGAGI. CDR3 bases: TGTGCCAGCAGCCGGGGACTAGATACGCAGTATTTT. Its protein product is CASSRGLDTQYF.

The chain employs TRBV7-9 and TRBJ1-4; D not certain. The germline V gene encodes CDR1 SEHNR and CDR2 FQNEAQ (reference sequence). This CDR3 region has 16 residues. The V end was cut by 5 bases, the J end by 3 bases, with 16 bases between. The CDR3 loop reads CASSQPRATANEKLFF. The CDR3 bases are TGTGCCAGCAGCCAACCTAGGGCTACCGCTAATGAAAAACTGTTTTTT.